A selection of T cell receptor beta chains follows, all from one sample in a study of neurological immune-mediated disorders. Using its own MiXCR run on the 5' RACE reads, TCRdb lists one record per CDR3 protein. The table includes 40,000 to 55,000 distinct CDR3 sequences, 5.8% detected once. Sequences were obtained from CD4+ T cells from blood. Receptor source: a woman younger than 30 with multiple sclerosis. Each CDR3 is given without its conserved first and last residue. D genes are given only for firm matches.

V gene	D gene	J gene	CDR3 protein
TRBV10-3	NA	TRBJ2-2	AQRRNTGELF
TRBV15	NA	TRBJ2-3	ATSTGAQINTDTQY
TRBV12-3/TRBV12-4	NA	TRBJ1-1	ASSLDPAEAF
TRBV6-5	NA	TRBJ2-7	ASNGGGHRNSYEQY
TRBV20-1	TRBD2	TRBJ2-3	SARGSGGLVDTQY
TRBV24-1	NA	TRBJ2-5	ATSDPTSTETQY
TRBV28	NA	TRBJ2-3	ASSRPGTDTQY
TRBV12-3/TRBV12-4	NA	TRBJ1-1	ASTPFQMNTEAF
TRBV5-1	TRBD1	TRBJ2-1	ASSFDRGYNEQF
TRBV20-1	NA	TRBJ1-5	SAGGKGNQPQH
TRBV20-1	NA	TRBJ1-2	SARESRRGGYT
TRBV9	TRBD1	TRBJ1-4	ASSVQGVTNEKLF
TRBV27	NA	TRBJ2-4	ASREGDRAKNIQY
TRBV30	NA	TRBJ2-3	AWSVGPRDTQY
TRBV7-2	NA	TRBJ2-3	ASSLVSRGAIGDTQY
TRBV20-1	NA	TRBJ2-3	SAPNPRGRTDTQY
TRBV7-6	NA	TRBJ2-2	ASSSPSIGSGELF
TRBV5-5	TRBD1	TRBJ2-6	ASGGQGGGTGANVLT
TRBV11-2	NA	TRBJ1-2	ASSFVGREHGYT
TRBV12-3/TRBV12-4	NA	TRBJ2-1	ASSPPDTYNEQF
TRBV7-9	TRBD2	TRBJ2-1	ASSKRSGSSYNEQF
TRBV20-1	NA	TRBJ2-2	SARDSLNTGELF
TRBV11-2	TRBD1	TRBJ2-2	ASSAGQVATGELF
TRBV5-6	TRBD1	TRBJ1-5	ASSSDRENQPQH
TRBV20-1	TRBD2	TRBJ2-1	SGLEWGLAVTSSYNEQF
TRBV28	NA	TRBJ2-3	ASSLSGRYRTTDTQY
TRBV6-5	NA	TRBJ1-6	ASSYSFTRNNSPLH
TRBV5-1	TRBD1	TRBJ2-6	ASSPGQGAAGANVLT
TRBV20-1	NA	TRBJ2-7	SARSGTYEQY